The next 19 T cell receptor beta chains were all read from a single sample in a study of shared clonotypes between healthy human individuals. This table comes from immunoSEQ multiplex PCR, and its TCRdb copy is limited to in-frame clones, with some not included. The table shows some 2,000,000 clones, with over 85% occurring only once. Sample: naive CD4+ T cells sorted from blood. The subset here: CD45RA+ positively selected. These receptors were obtained from a man between 18 and 29 years old in good health.

The chain recombines TRBV2 with TRBJ1-5; 8 bases match TRBD1. With 4 bases clipped from V and 11 bases from J, the junction kept 4 bases outside the gene matches. Germline assignment: CDR1 SNHLY and CDR2 FYNNEI. The CDR3 runs to 12 residues. The chain's CDR3 is CASSGTGQTQHF. The CDR3 nucleotides are TGTGCCAGCAGTGGGACAGGGCAGACCCAGCATTTT.

The V and J genes are TRBV9 and TRBJ2-1; 9 bases line up with TRBD2. CDR3 length: 17 residues. CDR1 and CDR2 from the germline V gene are SGDLS and YYNGEE. J lost 3 bases, V lost 3 bases, and 10 bases had no gene match. CDR3 sequence reads: CASSATLAGAIYNEQFF. CDR3 nucleotides: TGTGCCAGCAGCGCGACCTTAGCGGGAGCCATCTACAATGAGCAGTTCTTC.

This clone showed up just a few times. Other DNA variants within this sample encode the same CDR3. This rearrangement joins TRBV5-1 to TRBJ2-7; 9 positions match TRBD1. CDR1 is SGHRS, CDR2 YFSETQ, per germline. V shed 4 bases, J shed 2 bases, and the junction held 4 bases outside the gene matches. The CDR3 covers 14 residues. The CDR3 DNA reads TGCGCCAGCAGCACAGGACAGGGGACCTACGAGCAGTACTTC. This codes for CASSTGQGTYEQYF.

V and J are TRBV5-8 and TRBJ1-5; 11 nucleotides match TRBD1. In germline, CDR1 is SGHTS, CDR2 YDEGEE. Losses at the gene ends were 7 bases for V and 6 bases for J; bases not matched to a gene: 15. The CDR3 totals 17 residues. CDR3 protein: CASLMRTGGSMGQPQHF. CDR3 in DNA: TGTGCCAGCCTTATGAGGACAGGGGGCTCGATGGGTCAGCCCCAGCATTTT.

Notes on this clone: Other DNA sequences from this sample encode an identical CDR3 as well. The CDR3, as DNA: TGCGCCAGCAGCTCCGGGACTAGCACAGATACGCAGTATTTT. It encodes CASSSGTSTDTQYF. The rearrangement joins TRBV5-1 to TRBJ2-3; the D gene is possibly TRBD2 (6 bases). The germline V gene has CDR1 SGHRS and CDR2 YFSETQ. CDR3 size: 14 residues. V lost 3 bases and J 0 bases, leaving 8 bases between the germline ends.

This clone turned up a few times. The rearrangement uses TRBV6-1 and TRBJ1-6; D is unresolved. The length of the CDR3 is 12 residues. Trimming pared 6 bases from V and 8 bases from J, leaving 8 bases between. Germline assignment: CDR1 MNHNS and CDR2 SASEGT. The CDR3 protein is CASRTAYSPLHF. The CDR3 coding sequence is TGTGCCAGCAGGACCGCTTATTCACCCCTCCACTTT.

As DNA, the CDR3 is TGTGCCTGGAGTATATTAACAGGGGCTGGAAACACCATATATTTT. Translated: CAWSILTGAGNTIYF. The V and J genes are TRBV30 and TRBJ1-3; 7 nucleotides agree with TRBD1. The CDR3 sequence is 15 residues long. CDR1 and CDR2 (germline): GTSNPN, SVGIG (reference sequence). V lost 2 bases to trimming and J lost 2 bases; unmatched junction nucleotides: 6.

The chain has TRBV4-1 and TRBJ1-5; D gene uncertain. This CDR3 is built from 15 residues. V gave up 4 bases and J gave up 4 bases, with 14 bases separating them. Germline-derived CDR1 and CDR2 are MGHRA and YSYEKL. CDR3 region: CASSRPDMLNQPQHF. The CDR3 DNA sequence: TGCGCCAGCAGCCGCCCCGACATGCTGAATCAGCCCCAGCATTTT.

The chain links TRBV7-2 to TRBJ1-1; D gene ambiguous. V was shortened by 5 bases and J by 0 bases, with 13 bases between the two germline ends. Germline CDR1 is SGHTA and CDR2 is FQGNSA. This CDR3 comprises 15 residues. CDR3 coding DNA: TGTGCCAGCAGCCCGGCCTGGACGGTGAACACTGAAGCTTTCTTT. Its translation is CASSPAWTVNTEAFF.

The chain recombines TRBV4-1 with TRBJ2-3, with 8 bases that match TRBD2. V shed 0 bases and J 0 bases; nucleotides not matched to a gene: 17. This CDR3 is 21 amino acids long. Germline assignment: CDR1 MGHRA and CDR2 YSYEKL. The CDR3 nucleotides read TGCGCCAGCAGCCAAGAGATATGGGAGATAGCGGGGATATCTAGCACAGATACGCAGTATTTT. Translated, it gives CASSQEIWEIAGISSTDTQYF.

The chain links TRBV4-3 to TRBJ2-3, with D perhaps TRBD1 (7 bases). Trimming took off 0 bases at V and 2 bases at J, with 15 bases between the two ends. The CDR3 totals 17 residues. Germline V CDR1 and CDR2: LGHNA, YSLEER. The CDR3, as DNA: TGCGCCAGCAGCCAAGAAATTGGAGGGGGCTTCACAGATACGCAGTATTTT. Translation gives CASSQEIGGGFTDTQYF.

This chain links TRBV7-2 with TRBJ2-7; no clear D. Germline V gives CDR1 SGHTA, CDR2 FQGNSA. The CDR3 consists of 12 residues. V lost 5 bases and J lost 2, with 7 bases in between. The CDR3 protein is CASSHGPYEQYF. CDR3 nucleotides: TGTGCCAGCAGCCACGGACCCTACGAGCAGTACTTC.

In the case of this clone: In the same sample, other DNA sequences code for this CDR3. This chain connects TRBV5-1 to TRBJ2-5; the D gene is possibly TRBD1 (5 bases). This CDR3 has 14 residues. In germline, CDR1 is SGHRS, CDR2 YFSETQ. Trimming took off 0 bases at V and 2 bases at J, with 8 bases between the two ends. CDR3 amino acids: CASSLVPGQETQYF. Here the CDR3 DNA reads TGCGCCAGCAGCTTGGTACCAGGGCAAGAGACCCAGTACTTC. Based on the CDR3 plus reference TRBV5-1 and TRBJ2-5, the full variable domain is KAGVTQTPRYLIKTRGQQVTLSCSPISGHRSVSWYQQTPGQGLQFLFEYFSETQRNKGNFPGRFSGRQFSNSRSEMNVSTLELGDSALYLCASSLVPGQETQYFGPGTRLLVL.

This chain connects TRBV5-6 to TRBJ2-1; either TRBD1 or TRBD2 may fit D (6 bases each). The CDR3 is made up of 13 amino acids. Germline V gene data show CDR1 as SGHDT and CDR2 as YYEEEE. Trimming took off 2 bases at V and 8 bases at J, with 11 bases between the two ends. CDR3 sequence reads: CASSLMGGYEQFF. The CDR3 DNA follows: TGTGCCAGCAGCTTAATGGGGGGCTATGAGCAGTTCTTC. Full variable domain (rest looked up from reference TRBV5-6 and TRBJ2-1): DAGVTQSPTHLIKTRGQQVTLRCSPKSGHDTVSWYQQALGQGPQFIFQYYEEEERQRGNFPDRFSGHQFPNYSSELNVNALLLGDSALYLCASSLMGGYEQFFGPGTRLTVL.

V and J are TRBV29-1 and TRBJ2-1; the match to TRBD2 covers 10 bases. V was clipped by 0 bases and J by 2 bases; unmatched bases: 7. The germline gives CDR1 SQVTM, CDR2 ANQGSEA. The CDR3 contains 17 residues. Here the CDR3 reads CSVEEWGAGGPYNEQFF. DNA of the CDR3: TGCAGCGTTGAAGAATGGGGAGCGGGAGGGCCCTACAATGAGCAGTTCTTC.

The DNA of the CDR3 is TGTGCCAGCAGCCAACCACGACAGGCCTACGAGCAGTACTTC. It yields the protein CASSQPRQAYEQYF. The V call is TRBV5-8, the J call TRBJ2-7; TRBD1 might be the D (6 bases). V lost 4 bases and J 2 bases, leaving 13 bases between the germline ends. The CDR3 has 14 amino acids. CDR1 is SGHTS, CDR2 YDEGEE, per germline.

V is TRBV6-1 and J is TRBJ2-2; 7 bases line up with TRBD1. This CDR3 has 14 amino acids. Germline loops: CDR1 MNHNS, CDR2 SASEGT. After removal of 6 bases from V and 0 bases from J, the junction contained 1 base not matched to a gene. CDR3 DNA sequence: TGTGCCAGCAGGGGGACAGCGAACACCGGGGAGCTGTTTTTT. Its protein product is CASRGTANTGELFF.

The V call is TRBV5-1, the J call TRBJ2-2; 7 bases agree with TRBD1. The germline gives CDR1 SGHRS, CDR2 YFSETQ. This CDR3 contains 14 residues. The trim removed 5 bases at V and 6 bases at J, leaving 7 bases unmatched. The CDR3 spells CASSWGQSAGELFF. The CDR3 DNA is TGCGCCAGCAGTTGGGGACAGAGCGCCGGGGAGCTGTTTTTT.

As concerns this clone: In the same sample, other DNA sequences code for this CDR3. V and J are TRBV5-1 and TRBJ2-1; a weak D match, TRBD2 (7 bases). Germline V gene sequence: CDR1 SGHRS, CDR2 YFSETQ. CDR3 length: 16 residues. V was trimmed by 4 bases and J by 0 bases, leaving 14 bases between them. The CDR3 DNA follows: TGCGCCAGCAGCCCGGGGGGCGGGAGCTCCTACAATGAGCAGTTCTTC. It specifies CASSPGGGSSYNEQFF.